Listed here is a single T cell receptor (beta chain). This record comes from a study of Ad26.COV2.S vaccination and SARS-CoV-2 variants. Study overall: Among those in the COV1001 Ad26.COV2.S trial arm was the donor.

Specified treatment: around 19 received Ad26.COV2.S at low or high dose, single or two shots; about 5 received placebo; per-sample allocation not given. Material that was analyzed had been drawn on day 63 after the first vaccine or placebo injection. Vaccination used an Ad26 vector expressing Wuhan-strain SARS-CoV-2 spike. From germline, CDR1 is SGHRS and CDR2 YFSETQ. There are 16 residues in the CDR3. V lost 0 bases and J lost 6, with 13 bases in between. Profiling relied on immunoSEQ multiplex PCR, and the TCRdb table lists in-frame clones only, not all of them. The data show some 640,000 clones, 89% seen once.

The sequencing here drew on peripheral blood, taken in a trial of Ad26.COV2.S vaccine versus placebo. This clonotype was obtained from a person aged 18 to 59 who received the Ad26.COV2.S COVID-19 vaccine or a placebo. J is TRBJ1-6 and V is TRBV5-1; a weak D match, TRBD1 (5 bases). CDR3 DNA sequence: TGCGCCAGCAGCTTGGAGGCAGGGATTGGTAATTCACCCCTCCACTTT. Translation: CASSLEAGIGNSPLHF. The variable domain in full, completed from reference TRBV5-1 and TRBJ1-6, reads KAGVTQTPRYLIKTRGQQVTLSCSPISGHRSVSWYQQTPGQGLQFLFEYFSETQRNKGNFPGRFSGRQFSNSRSEMNVSTLELGDSALYLCASSLEAGIGNSPLHFGNGTRLTVT.